These 19 T cell receptor beta chains were all obtained from the same sample, sequenced in a study of T cells in Graves' hyperthyroidism and ophthalmopathy. Template material for amplifying TCR beta CDR3 regions consisted of RNA transcripts. First-round RT-PCR with HTBI primers amplified the TCR CDR3 region. TCRdb re-called the multiplex PCR reads with MiXCR, one entry per CDR3 protein. There are approximately 720,000 distinct CDR3 sequences in the sample; around 20% occur only once, and roughly 17% lies in the top ten. Sequenced material: blood. The receptors derive from a woman between 45 and 65 years old with Graves' hyperthyroidism that later progressed to Graves' ophthalmopathy.

CDR3 loop: CASSVGDRILWDEQYF. CDR3 nucleotides: TGTGCCAGCAGCGTTGGGGACAGGATACTCTGGGACGAGCAGTACTTC. The V and J genes are TRBV9 and TRBJ2-7, with 8 nucleotides matching TRBD1. This CDR3 has 16 amino acids. J gave up 5 bases and V 2 bases, and 12 bases lay outside the gene matches. Germline V gene data show CDR1 as SGDLS and CDR2 as YYNGEE.

About this clonotype itself: The junction does not match germline at one end; this may be a read error. The V gene is TRBV14, the J gene TRBJ2-2, with 7 bases identical to TRBD2. The CDR3 runs 14 residues. Germline CDR1 reads SGHDN; CDR2 reads FVKESK. The CDR3 loop is CAGSQAGPTGELFF. The CDR3 nucleotides read TGTGCCGGCAGCCAAGCGGGGCCCACCGGGGAGCTGTTTTTT.

This clonotype was counted a few times. This chain uses TRBV2 with TRBJ1-2, with no clear D. Germline CDR1 SNHLY, CDR2 FYNNEI. The CDR3 spans 11 residues. Trimming removed 1 base from V and 8 bases from J, with 5 bases in between. The CDR3 here is CASSEVAGYTF. CDR3 coding DNA: TGTGCCAGCAGTGAAGTTGCCGGCTACACCTTC.

This clonotype was recorded a few times. The rearrangement uses TRBV6-1 and TRBJ1-4; a weak D match, TRBD1 (5 bases). V was pared by 4 bases and J by 2 bases, with 11 bases between. The CDR3 loop spans 15 amino acids. Germline CDR1 MNHNS, CDR2 SASEGT. The CDR3 DNA is TGTGCCAGCAGTGTCAACAGGCTCACTAATGAAAAACTGTTTTTT. This gives the protein CASSVNRLTNEKLFF.

This clonotype was seen more than once but under ten times. The chain employs TRBV6-6 and TRBJ1-5, with a weak D call TRBD1 (5 bases). Trimming stripped 0 bases from V and 4 bases from J, with 7 bases between. There are 14 residues in the CDR3. Germline CDR1 reads MNHNY; CDR2 reads SVGAGI (reference sequence). The CDR3 nucleotides read TGTGCCAGCAGTTACTCAGGGGTGAATCAGCCCCAGCATTTT. This encodes CASSYSGVNQPQHF.

This clonotype was recorded at least ten times. The chain uses TRBV6-1 and TRBJ1-1, with TRBD1 matching over 7 bases. Per germline, CDR1 MNHNS and CDR2 SASEGT. V gave up 4 bases and J gave up 1 base; unmatched junction bases: 6. This CDR3 is built from 15 residues. CDR3 nucleotides: TGTGCCAGCAGTGTCCTACGACAGGGGAACACTGAAGCTTTCTTT. Translation gives CASSVLRQGNTEAFF.

This clonotype has more than one count but fewer than ten. The V call is TRBV11-2, the J call TRBJ2-1, with 8 bases fitting TRBD1. Per germline, CDR1 SGHAT and CDR2 FQNNGV. The CDR3 runs 13 residues. The J segment lost 9 bases and the V segment lost 5 bases, leaving 6 bases of the junction unmatched. CDR3 residues: CASSPGGQGEQFF. The CDR3 DNA reads as TGTGCCAGCAGCCCAGGGGGCCAAGGTGAGCAGTTCTTC.

The V and J genes are TRBV4-2 and TRBJ1-1; maybe TRBD1 (5 bases). The CDR3 loop spans 13 amino acids. Germline lookup yields CDR1 LGHNA and CDR2 YNFKEQ. The germline V and J ends were trimmed by 1 base and 11 bases, with 14 bases remaining between them. CDR3 loop: CASSQGREGSAFF. CDR3 coding DNA: TGTGCCAGCAGCCAAGGCCGAGAGGGGTCGGCTTTCTTT.

This clonotype was picked up a small number of times. V and J are TRBV30 and TRBJ1-6; D unresolved. Germline V lookup: CDR1 GTSNPN, CDR2 SVGIG (reference sequence). V was shortened by 2 bases and J by 0 bases, with 8 bases between the two germline ends. There are 15 residues in the CDR3. The DNA of the CDR3 is TGTGCCTGGAGTCCTGATAGCTCCTATAATTCACCCCTCCACTTT. Protein: CAWSPDSSYNSPLHF. Based on the CDR3 plus reference TRBV30 and TRBJ1-6, the full variable domain is SQTIHQWPATLVQPVGSPLSLECTVEGTSNPNLYWYRQAAGRGLQLLFYSVGIGQISSEVPQNLSASRPQDRQFILSSKKLLLSDSGFYLCAWSPDSSYNSPLHFGNGTRLTVT.

This clonotype has more than one count but fewer than ten. This sequence joins TRBV11-1 and TRBJ1-4, with D unclear. V lost 7 bases and J 8 bases, leaving 17 bases between the germline ends. The CDR3 sequence is 14 residues long. Germline values: CDR1 SGHAT, CDR2 FQDESV (reference sequence). Written as DNA, the CDR3 is TGTGCCAGCACCGGAACCGGTCAGGCGGAAAAACTGTTTTTT. It yields the protein CASTGTGQAEKLFF. Combining the CDR3 with reference TRBV11-1 and TRBJ1-4 gives the whole variable domain EAEVAQSPRYKITEKSQAVAFWCDPISGHATLYWYRQILGQGPELLVQFQDESVVDDSQLPKDRFSAERLKGVDSTLKIQPAELGDSAMYLCASTGTGQAEKLFFGSGTQLSVL.

This clonotype was seen more than once but under ten times. The rearrangement links TRBV20-1 to TRBJ1-5, with 10 bases aligning to TRBD1. CDR3 length: 14 residues. Germline V CDR1 and CDR2: DFQATT, SNEGSKA (reference sequence). The V segment lost 6 bases and the J segment 4 bases; nucleotides outside the gene matches: 6. DNA for the CDR3: TGCAGTGCAAATCGGGACAGGGGAAATCAGCCCCAGCATTTT. Translated, it gives CSANRDRGNQPQHF.

The gene calls are TRBV5-1 and TRBJ1-1; D ambiguous. Between the trimmed V and J ends, which lost 4 bases and 1 base, there was a span of 8 bases. The CDR3 has 13 amino acids. From germline, CDR1 is SGHRS and CDR2 YFSETQ. The CDR3 reads CASSGQWNTEAFF. The DNA of the CDR3 is TGCGCCAGCAGCGGTCAGTGGAACACTGAAGCTTTCTTT.

This CDR3 reads CASIPLTVEGRTEAFF. In DNA, the CDR3 is TGTGCCAGTATTCCTCTTACGGTGGAGGGGAGGACTGAAGCTTTCTTT. This chain connects TRBV19 to TRBJ1-1, with D possibly TRBD1 on 5 matching bases. This CDR3 comprises 16 residues. The V gene's germline CDR1 is LNHDA and CDR2 SQIVND (reference sequence). V shed 7 bases and J shed 5 bases, with 23 bases lying between them.

V is TRBV5-6 and J is TRBJ1-4; no reliable D call. Trimming took 1 base from V and 8 from J, leaving 9 bases between them. CDR1 is SGHDT and CDR2 is YYEEEE in the germline V gene. This CDR3 is 13 amino acids long. The CDR3 loop reads CASSLLNGEKLFF. In DNA, the CDR3 is TGTGCCAGCAGCTTGTTGAACGGGGAAAAACTGTTTTTT.

This clonotype was detected many times. The V and J genes are TRBV20-1 and TRBJ2-7, with D perhaps TRBD1 or TRBD2 (6 bases each). Germline assignment: CDR1 DFQATT and CDR2 SNEGSKA (reference sequence). V lost 1 base and J lost 3, with 13 bases in between. This CDR3 has 14 residues. CDR3 region: CSARGGADLYEQYF. The CDR3 bases are TGCAGTGCTAGAGGGGGGGCCGACCTCTACGAGCAGTACTTC.

This clonotype was seen a few times. The rearrangement links TRBV3-1 to TRBJ1-1; 8 bases align to TRBD1. The CDR3 consists of 14 residues. The germline gives CDR1 LGHDT, CDR2 YNNKEL (reference sequence). V lost 3 bases, J lost 4 bases, and 4 bases stayed unmatched. In nucleotides, the CDR3 is TGTGCCAGCAGCCACCTTACAGGGGGCACTGAAGCTTTCTTT. It specifies CASSHLTGGTEAFF.

This clonotype showed up many times. V usage is TRBV5-1 and J usage is TRBJ1-1; D might be TRBD1 (5 bases). CDR1 and CDR2 from the germline V gene are SGHRS and YFSETQ. The CDR3 runs 16 residues. With 0 bases removed from V and 0 bases from J, the gap between germline ends came to 12 bases. CDR3 amino acids: CASSLGQHIMNTEAFF. Here the CDR3 DNA reads TGCGCCAGCAGCTTGGGACAGCACATTATGAACACTGAAGCTTTCTTT.

This rearrangement joins TRBV7-2 to TRBJ1-4, with a possible D match to TRBD1 (6 bases). Deletions cut 5 bases from V and 7 bases from J, with 17 bases between. This CDR3 spans 15 amino acids. CDR1 SGHTA and CDR2 FQGNSA come from the germline V gene. The chain's CDR3 is CASSDSGGAGEKLFF. In DNA form, the CDR3 reads TGTGCCAGCAGCGATTCGGGGGGCGCGGGTGAAAAACTGTTTTTT.

This clonotype was counted at least ten times. This sequence joins TRBV20-1 and TRBJ2-5; D call uncertain. Germline assignment: CDR1 DFQATT and CDR2 SNEGSKA (reference sequence). The CDR3 has 13 residues. V lost 1 base and J 3 bases, leaving 9 bases between the germline ends. Here the CDR3 reads CSARVSAKETQYF. CDR3 nucleotide sequence: TGCAGTGCTAGAGTTTCCGCGAAAGAGACCCAGTACTTC.